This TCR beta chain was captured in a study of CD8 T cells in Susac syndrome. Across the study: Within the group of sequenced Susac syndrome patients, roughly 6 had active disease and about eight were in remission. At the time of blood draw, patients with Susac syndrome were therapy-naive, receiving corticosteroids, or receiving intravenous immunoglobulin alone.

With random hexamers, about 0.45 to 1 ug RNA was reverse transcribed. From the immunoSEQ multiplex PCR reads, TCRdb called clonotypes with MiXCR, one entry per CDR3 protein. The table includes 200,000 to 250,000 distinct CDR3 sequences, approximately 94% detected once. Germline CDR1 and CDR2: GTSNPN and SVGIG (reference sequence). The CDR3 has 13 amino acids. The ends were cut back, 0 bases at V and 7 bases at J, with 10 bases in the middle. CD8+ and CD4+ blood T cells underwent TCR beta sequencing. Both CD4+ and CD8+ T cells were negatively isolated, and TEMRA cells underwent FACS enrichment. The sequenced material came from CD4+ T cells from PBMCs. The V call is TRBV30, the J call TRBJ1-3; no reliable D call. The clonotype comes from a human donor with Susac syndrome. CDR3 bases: TGTGCCTGGAGTGTTGTCTATCGGAACACCATATATTTT. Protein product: CAWSVVYRNTIYF. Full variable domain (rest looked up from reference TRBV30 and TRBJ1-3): SQTIHQWPATLVQPVGSPLSLECTVEGTSNPNLYWYRQAAGRGLQLLFYSVGIGQISSEVPQNLSASRPQDRQFILSSKKLLLSDSGFYLCAWSVVYRNTIYFGEGSWLTVV.